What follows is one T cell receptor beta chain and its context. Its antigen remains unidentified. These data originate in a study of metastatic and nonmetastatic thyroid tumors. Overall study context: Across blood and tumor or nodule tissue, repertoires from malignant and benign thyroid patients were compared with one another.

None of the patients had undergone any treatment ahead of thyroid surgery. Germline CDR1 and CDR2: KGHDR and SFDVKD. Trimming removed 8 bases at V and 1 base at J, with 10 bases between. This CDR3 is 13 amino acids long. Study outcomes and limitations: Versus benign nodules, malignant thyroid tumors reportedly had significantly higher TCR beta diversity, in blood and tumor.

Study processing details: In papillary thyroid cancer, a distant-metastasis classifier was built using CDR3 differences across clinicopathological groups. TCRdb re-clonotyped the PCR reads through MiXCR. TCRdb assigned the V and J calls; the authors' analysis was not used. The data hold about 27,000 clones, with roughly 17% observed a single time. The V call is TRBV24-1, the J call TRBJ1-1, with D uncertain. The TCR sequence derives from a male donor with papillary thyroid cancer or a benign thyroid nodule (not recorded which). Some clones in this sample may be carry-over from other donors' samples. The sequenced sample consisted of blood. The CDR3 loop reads CATMGEENTEAFF. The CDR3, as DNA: TGTGCCACCATGGGCGAGGAGAACACTGAAGCTTTCTTT.